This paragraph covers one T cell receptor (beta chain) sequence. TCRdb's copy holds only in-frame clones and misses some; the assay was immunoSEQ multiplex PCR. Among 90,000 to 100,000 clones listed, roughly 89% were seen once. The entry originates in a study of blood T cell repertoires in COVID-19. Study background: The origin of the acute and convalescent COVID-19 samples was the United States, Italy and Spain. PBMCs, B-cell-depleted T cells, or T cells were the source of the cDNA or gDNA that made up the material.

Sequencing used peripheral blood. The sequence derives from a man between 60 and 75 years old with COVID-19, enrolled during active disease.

CDR3 nucleotide sequence: TGTGCCAGCAGCCCCGGGACTAGCGGGGTCAGCTCCTACAATGAGCAGTTCTTC. Protein sequence: CASSPGTSGVSSYNEQFF. V gene TRBV21-1 combines with J gene TRBJ2-1; the table gives TRBD2 as D, unverified against the DNA. TRBV21-1 is a pseudogene. The CDR3 covers 18 residues.